The 13 T cell receptor beta chains in this list originate from one sample, sequenced in a study of blood T cell repertoires in COVID-19. Libraries were prepared by immunoSEQ multiplex PCR; TCRdb keeps only in-frame clonotypes and omits some of them. The data show more than 300,000 clones, approximately 90% seen once. The sample comprised PBMCs or T cells enriched from blood (not recorded which). All receptors come from a woman aged 18 to 35 who had recovered from COVID-19.

The chain recombines TRBV9 with TRBJ1-4; D gene ambiguous. In germline, CDR1 is SGDLS, CDR2 YYNGEE. V lost 0 bases and J lost 0, with 9 bases in between. This CDR3 spans 16 amino acids. The CDR3 DNA reads TGTGCCAGCAGCGTAGGTGGAGCTGCAACTAATGAAAAACTGTTTTTT. Translation: CASSVGGAATNEKLFF.

This chain connects TRBV4-2 to TRBJ2-3; 11 bases fit TRBD2. The CDR3 covers 18 residues. Germline values: CDR1 LGHNA, CDR2 YNFKEQ. V trimming: 4 bases; J trimming: 5 bases; junction bases outside the gene matches: 14. The CDR3 sequence is CASSRGGTSGPREDTQYF. CDR3 DNA sequence: TGTGCCAGCAGCCGTGGGGGGACTAGCGGCCCGCGAGAAGATACGCAGTATTTT.

The gene calls are TRBV2 and TRBJ1-2; 7 bases agree with TRBD1. The CDR3 has 14 amino acids. Per germline, CDR1 SNHLY and CDR2 FYNNEI. V dropped 6 bases and J dropped 1; count of bases not matched to a gene: 5. CDR3 in amino acids: CASSGQELNYGYTF. CDR3 coding DNA: TGTGCCAGCAGCGGACAGGAGCTTAACTATGGCTACACCTTC.

The chain joins TRBV7-3 to TRBJ1-2, with TRBD1 as a possible D gene (6 bases). Trimming took 5 bases from V and 4 from J, leaving 23 bases between them. In germline, CDR1 is SGHTA, CDR2 FQGTGA. This CDR3 spans 17 amino acids. The CDR3 bases are TGTGCCAGCAGCCTTAACCACCCTAGGGGGATGGTCTATGGCTACACCTTC. Translated: CASSLNHPRGMVYGYTF.

This chain uses TRBV7-2 with TRBJ1-2; D perhaps matches TRBD1 (6 bases). CDR1 and CDR2 (germline): SGHTA, FQGNSA. Trimming stripped 5 bases from V and 4 bases from J, with 11 bases between. The CDR3 has 13 amino acids. CDR3 amino acids: CASSPKGGYGYTF. CDR3 coding DNA: TGTGCCAGCAGCCCCAAAGGGGGCTATGGCTACACCTTC.

The genes are TRBV28 and TRBJ2-1, with D possibly matching TRBD1 (6 bases). This CDR3 is 15 amino acids long. The germline CDR1 and CDR2 sequences are MDHEN and SYDVKM. The V end was cut by 4 bases, the J end by 2 bases, with 12 bases between. The CDR3 DNA reads as TGTGCCAGCAGTTCGTCCGCAGGGGCCTACAATGAGCAGTTCTTC. Translated: CASSSSAGAYNEQFF. Drawing the rest from reference TRBV28 and TRBJ2-1, the complete variable domain is DVKVTQSSRYLVKRTGEKVFLECVQDMDHENMFWYRQDPGLGLRLIYFSYDVKMKEKGDIPEGYSVSREKKERFSLILESASTNQTSMYLCASSSSAGAYNEQFFGPGTRLTVL.

V gene TRBV9 combines with J gene TRBJ2-1; 8 bases agree with TRBD1. The germline gives CDR1 SGDLS, CDR2 YYNGEE. With 4 bases clipped from V and 6 bases from J, the junction kept 9 bases outside the gene matches. This CDR3 comprises 15 residues. CDR3 nucleotide sequence: TGTGCCAGCAGCCTGGGGCAGGGGGCAATCAATGAGCAGTTCTTC. As protein: CASSLGQGAINEQFF. The entire variable domain, with the rest obtained from reference TRBV9 and TRBJ2-1, is as follows: DSGVTQTPKHLITATGQRVTLRCSPRSGDLSVYWYQQSLDQGLQFLIQYYNGEERAKGNILERFSAQQFPDLHSELNLSSLELGDSALYFCASSLGQGAINEQFFGPGTRLTVL.

The V and J genes are TRBV6-5 and TRBJ1-4, with 7 positions matching TRBD1. The CDR3 totals 15 residues. CDR1 is MNHEY, CDR2 SVGAGI, per germline. V was pared by 0 bases and J by 7 bases, with 5 bases of the junction left unmatched. The CDR3 DNA is TGTGCCAGCAGTTACTCCTGGACAGGTGGTGAAAAACTGTTTTTT. Its translation: CASSYSWTGGEKLFF.

The chain links TRBV10-1 to TRBJ2-3; D is possibly TRBD1 (6 bases). Trimming took off 10 bases at V and 2 bases at J, with 13 bases between the two ends. The CDR3 loop spans 13 amino acids. Germline lookup yields CDR1 WNHNN and CDR2 SYGVQD (reference sequence). The CDR3 DNA reads as TGCGCCACCCGCGGACAGATCACAGATACGCAGTATTTT. Translation gives CATRGQITDTQYF.

J is TRBJ2-4 and V is TRBV9, with a weak D call TRBD2 (5 bases). Germline V gene lookup returns CDR1 SGDLS and CDR2 YYNGEE. This CDR3 is 14 amino acids long. Trimming took 1 base from V and 6 from J, leaving 11 bases between them. CDR3 amino acids: CASSVPGSRNIQYF. The CDR3 coding sequence is TGTGCCAGCAGCGTACCGGGGAGCAGAAACATTCAGTACTTC. The entire variable domain, with the rest obtained from reference TRBV9 and TRBJ2-4, is as follows: DSGVTQTPKHLITATGQRVTLRCSPRSGDLSVYWYQQSLDQGLQFLIQYYNGEERAKGNILERFSAQQFPDLHSELNLSSLELGDSALYFCASSVPGSRNIQYFGAGTRLSVL.

CDR3 in amino acids: CASSRGDNSPLHF. CDR3 DNA: TGTGCCAGCAGCAGGGGCGACAATTCACCCCTCCACTTT. The V call is TRBV6-5, the J call TRBJ1-6; possible D gene TRBD1, 6 bases. The CDR3 length is 13 residues. The V gene lost 6 bases and the J gene lost 7 bases, with 10 bases spanning the gap. Per the germline V gene, CDR1 is MNHEY and CDR2 is SVGAGI.

The chain carries TRBV6-1 and TRBJ1-2; D uncertain. From germline, CDR1 is MNHNS and CDR2 SASEGT. V was trimmed by 1 base and J by 6 bases, leaving 6 bases between them. This CDR3 region has 12 residues. CDR3 residues: CASSEDGDGYTF. CDR3 bases: TGTGCCAGCAGTGAAGACGGGGATGGCTACACCTTC.

The chain has TRBV11-2 and TRBJ2-3; a weak D match, TRBD2 (6 bases). Per the germline V gene, CDR1 is SGHAT and CDR2 is FQNNGV. The V and J ends lost 5 bases and 5 bases respectively, with 17 bases between them. The CDR3 runs 15 residues. The CDR3 region is CASSPGGTVKDTQYF. The CDR3 DNA is TGTGCCAGCAGCCCTGGGGGGACGGTTAAAGATACGCAGTATTTT.